This paragraph reports one T cell receptor (beta chain). A CD8+CD4-CCR7+CD45RA+ gate was used to sort naive CD8 T cells. The data stem from a study of molecular identifiers for immune sequencing clone quantification. Study details: For replicates, RNA isolated from approximately 20,000 or 100,000 naive CD8 cells was divided into five portions, of which four were sequenced.

Germline V gene data show CDR1 as DFQATT and CDR2 as SNEGSKA (reference sequence). V lost 2 bases and J lost 2; bases outside the gene matches: 6. The CDR3 runs 15 residues. Generation of bulk TCR libraries relied on previously described methods and listed TCR primers. TCRdb reprocessed the PCR reads with MiXCR, giving one entry per CDR3 protein. Among 62,000 or so distinct CDR3 sequences, 18% were seen once, and the ten largest hold roughly 1.5%. The chain combines TRBV20-1 with TRBJ2-1; 7 bases line up with TRBD2. The sequence was collected from a human donor in good health. Some libraries in this study had Jurkat cell RNA spiked in. Sequenced: naive CD8+ T cells from blood, with Jurkat cell RNA spiked in. Subset: FACS-sorted CD8+CD4-CCR7+CD45RA+ naive T cells. This CDR3 reads CSARLADSPYNEQFF. In DNA form, the CDR3 reads TGCAGTGCTAGACTAGCGGACTCTCCCTACAATGAGCAGTTCTTC.